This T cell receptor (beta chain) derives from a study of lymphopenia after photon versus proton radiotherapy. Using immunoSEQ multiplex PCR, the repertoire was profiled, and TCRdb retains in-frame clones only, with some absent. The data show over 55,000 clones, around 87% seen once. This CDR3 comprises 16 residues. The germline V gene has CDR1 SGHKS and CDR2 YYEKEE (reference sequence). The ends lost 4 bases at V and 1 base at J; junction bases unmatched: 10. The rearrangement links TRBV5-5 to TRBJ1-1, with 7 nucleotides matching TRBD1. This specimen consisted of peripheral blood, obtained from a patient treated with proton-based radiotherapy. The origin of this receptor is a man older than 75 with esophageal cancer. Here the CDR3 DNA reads TGTGCCAGCAGCCGATTATGGGACAGCGAGAACACTGAAGCTTTCTTT. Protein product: CASSRLWDSENTEAFF.